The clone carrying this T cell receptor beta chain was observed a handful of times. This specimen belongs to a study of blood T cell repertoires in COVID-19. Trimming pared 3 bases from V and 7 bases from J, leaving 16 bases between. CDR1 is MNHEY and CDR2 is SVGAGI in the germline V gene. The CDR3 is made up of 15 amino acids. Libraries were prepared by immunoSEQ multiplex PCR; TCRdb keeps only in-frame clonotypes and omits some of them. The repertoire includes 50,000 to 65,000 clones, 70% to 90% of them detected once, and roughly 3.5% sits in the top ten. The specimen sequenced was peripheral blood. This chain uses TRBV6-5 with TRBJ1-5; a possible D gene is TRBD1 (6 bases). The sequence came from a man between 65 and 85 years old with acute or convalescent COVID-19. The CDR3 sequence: CASSYGMGAGQPQHF. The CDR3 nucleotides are TGTGCCAGCAGTTATGGTATGGGGGCCGGGCAGCCCCAGCATTTT.